The source of this TCR beta chain is a study of T cell clonality in common variable immunodeficiency (dated by TCRdb to the mid-2010s). For sequencing, equivalent amounts of genomic DNA were input from CVID and control samples. For every sample, a 60 bp segment covering the rearranged TCRbeta CDR3 region was amplified and then sequenced. The immunoSEQ assay, a bias-corrected multiplex PCR combined with high-throughput sequencing, was used for TCRbeta amplification. The published analysis was carried out like this. Every unique nucleotide sequence counted as a clone and was annotated with V, D and J genes, copy number and frequency. Sequences were labeled productive if in frame, and non-productive if out of frame or containing stop codons. As previously described, Shannon's entropy was used to calculate clonality. The predicted amino acid sequences of productive clones were used to derive mean CDR3 Kyte-Doolittle hydropathy. Using the R hclust function, scaled V gene usage was clustered hierarchically with Manhattan distance and complete linkage. Clone sharing by CDR3 amino acid sequence was assessed by resampling 12 repertoires per group over 100 rounds. The repertoires were screened for some 70 published EBV-specific TCRbeta sequences and approximately 230 published CMV-specific TCRbeta sequences. After a couple of CVID samples that produced fewer than 10,000 sequences were dropped from the analysis, some 43 CVID repertoires remained. TCRdb provides this immuneACCESS table in a form limited to in-frame rearrangements. Some clones are lacking; in checked studies, under half of them reflect an unresolved V gene, and why the rest are absent is not known. V, J and clone size derive from that table, while D and trimming were established from the DNA sequence. The table records 50,000 to 60,000 clones for this sample, and not one of them appears only once. The ten largest clones take up about 0.85% of the sample.

Both CVID patients and healthy controls were predominantly of Caucasian heritage. Heparinized peripheral whole blood samples of about 5 to 8 ml were obtained from each donor. Genomic DNA from adults with common variable immune deficiency (CVID) and from healthy adult controls was the source for sequencing TCRbeta CDR3 repertoires. The control group was made up of around 22 healthy adult volunteers (about ten male and around 12 female) whose ages ranged from about 23 to 66 years, with a mean age of approximately 37. Diluted blood was density-centrifuged over Hypaque 1077 or Ficoll-Paque to isolate peripheral blood mononuclear cells. Genomic DNA was obtained from unsorted mononuclear cells through either Qiagen column purification or a centrifugation-based method. This clone was seen many times. Its antigen specificity is not known. Read data end 3 residues before the CDR3 end; the end is taken from the germline J gene.

Relative to germline, V is missing 4 bases and J is missing 0 bases, with 6 bases of the junction outside any gene match. The germline V gene provides CDR1 SGHRS and CDR2 YFSETQ. The CDR3 runs 16 amino acids, cysteine and phenylalanine included. Shown are 39 bases from within the CDR3, in frame from base 1. General conclusions and limits of the study: Despite equal DNA input, controls averaged approximately 84,000 unique sequences per sample versus about 31,547 in CVID samples. Patient heterogeneity within the CVID cohort put limits on correlating repertoire features with clinical complications. Healthy controls shared more TCRbeta clones with each other than CVID subjects shared among themselves (p < 0.0001). The authors noted that sequencing repertoires of T cell subpopulations would be needed to clarify what caused the increased clonality in CVID. CVID TCRbeta sequences reportedly showed fewer deletions and N-nucleotide insertions and lacked highly modified clones with 13 or more V deletions. Increased TCRbeta clonality was found in CVID subjects compared with healthy controls (t-test p = 0.018), with the increase being most characteristic of about a third of subjects.

The chain uses TRBV5-1 and TRBJ2-3; TRBD2 fits 9 bases in the junction. This clonotype was obtained from a person aged 18-70 years in good health. Specimen: peripheral blood mononuclear cells. Incomplete CDR3 DNA: TGCGCCAGCAGCCCGACGACTAGCGGAAGCACAGATACG. Its translation reads: CASSPTTSGSTDT. Given in full, the CDR3 is CASSPTTSGSTDTQYF.